This T cell receptor beta chain came from a study of CD4 T cells in relation to SARS-CoV-2 and coronaviruses. The assay was immunoSEQ multiplex PCR, and TCRdb's table has in-frame clones only and misses some. This sample has roughly 12,000 clones, with more than 75% found just once. Before the COVID-19 pandemic, during about 2010-2019, CD4+ T cells were taken from unexposed donors. After ten to eleven days of culture, CD4+ T cells were isolated. This clone was recorded a few times. Its antigen is still unknown. Germline CDR1 LGHNT, CDR2 FRNRAP. Trimming pared 1 base from V and 6 bases from J, leaving 10 bases between. The CDR3 sequence is 14 residues long.

This receptor was taken from a human donor in good health. The genes are TRBV12-5 and TRBJ1-5, with D maybe TRBD1 (5 bases). The sequencing input was CD4+ T cells from PBMCs, cultured in vitro. Here the CDR3 reads CASGLDAGPQPQHF. CDR3 in DNA: TGTGCTAGTGGTTTGGACGCAGGGCCTCAGCCCCAGCATTTT.